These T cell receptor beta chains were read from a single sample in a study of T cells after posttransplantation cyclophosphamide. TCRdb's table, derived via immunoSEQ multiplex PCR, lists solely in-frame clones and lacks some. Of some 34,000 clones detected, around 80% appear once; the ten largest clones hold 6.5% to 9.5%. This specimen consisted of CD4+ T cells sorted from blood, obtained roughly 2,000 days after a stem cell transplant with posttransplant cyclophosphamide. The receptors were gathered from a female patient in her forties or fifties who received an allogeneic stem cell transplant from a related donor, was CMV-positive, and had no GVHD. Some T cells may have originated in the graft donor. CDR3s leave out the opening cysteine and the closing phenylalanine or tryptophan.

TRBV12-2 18 ASRLASGGPRSRIEDTQY
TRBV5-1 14 ASSAIAGGRYNEQF
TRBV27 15 ASSLRQGRSSIYGYT
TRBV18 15 ASSPPGGLSYTDTQY
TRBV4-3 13 ASSQDRGRVETQY
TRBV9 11 ASSVLAGHEQY
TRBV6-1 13 ASSEGTGGTDTQY
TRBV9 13 ASSVVGRITDTQY
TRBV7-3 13 ASSLTGGGKETQY
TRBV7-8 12 ASSLGSGNQPQH
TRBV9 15 ASSVGTGGAINEKLF
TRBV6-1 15 ASSEYLRGTSYNEQF
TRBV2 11 ASSERRGSGYT
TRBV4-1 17 ASSQEVAGGPASHNEQF
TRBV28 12 ASRQQGFNSPLH
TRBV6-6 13 ASSTPGHHFYGYT
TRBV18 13 ASSPRRLNTGELF
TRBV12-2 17 ASRLATICGTAKVYGYT
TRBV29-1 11 SVVQGPNTEAF
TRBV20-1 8 SATRVGAF
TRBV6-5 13 ASSKDRGRNTEAF
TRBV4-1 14 ASSQPPGQGSPEQF
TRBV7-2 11 ASSPHRGETQY
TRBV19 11 ASSIQGHQPQH
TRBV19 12 ASSMQGSKNIQY
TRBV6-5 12 ASSYVGDMGGYT
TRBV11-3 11 ASSLGDRGQQY
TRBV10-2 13 ASTGGEGVNTEAF
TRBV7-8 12 ASRRGGHSYEQY
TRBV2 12 ASSEVGAYQPQH
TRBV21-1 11 ASRRGGSAEAF
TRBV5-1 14 ASSLRQGGNTGELF
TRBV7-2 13 ASSEQTGPRSPLH
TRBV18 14 ASSLQGSSGGTEAF
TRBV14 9 ASSQAIEQF
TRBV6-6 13 ASTYGGAGNSPLH
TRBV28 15 ASSKQVHPAGDYGYT
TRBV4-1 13 ASSQDGQPQETQY
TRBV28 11 ASKLSRNTEAF
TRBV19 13 ASSIQGTAKNIQY
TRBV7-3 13 ASSSRTGPTGELF
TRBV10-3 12 AISVRDRQETQY
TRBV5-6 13 ASSGTGHVYNEQF
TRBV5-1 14 ASSTAGQRNLYGYT
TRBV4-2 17 ASSQDSLVTGLNTGELF
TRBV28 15 ASRLPGQSFSNQPQH
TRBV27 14 ASSLSWAGDSYEQY
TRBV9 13 ASSVGGQLAYEQY
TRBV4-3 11 ASSQDRGYEQY